This is a list of T cell receptor beta chains from one sample in a study of shared T cell receptors in the human thymus. Here immunoSEQ multiplex PCR was the method, and the copy in TCRdb shows in-frame clones only, minus some. Of 500,000 to 550,000 clones in the sample, approximately 80% were seen once. This sample also belongs to another study, concerning human thymus T cells.

What was sequenced was thymocytes. These TCRs come from a boy under three years old with a congenital heart defect. CDR3s include the opening cysteine and the closing phenylalanine or tryptophan. D genes are given only for firm matches. Rows may omit the clone size; those that give it use once, few, many or a size class.

clone size: .
D gene: TRBD2
J gene: TRBJ2-7
V gene: TRBV7-3
CDR3 DNA: TGTGCCAGCAGCCCCCCGGTAGCGGGAGCTCCCGACGAGCAGTACTTC
CDR3 protein: CASSPPVAGAPDEQYF

clone size: .
D gene: .
J gene: TRBJ2-3
V gene: TRBV5-4
CDR3 DNA: TGTGCCAGCAGCTTGGGCCGGGACTCAGATACGCAGTATTTT
CDR3 protein: CASSLGRDSDTQYF

clone size: .
D gene: TRBD2
J gene: TRBJ2-3
V gene: TRBV30
CDR3 DNA: TGTGCCTGGATTAGACTAGCGGGAGTAGCAGATACGCAGTATTTT
CDR3 protein: CAWIRLAGVADTQYF

clone size: .
D gene: .
J gene: TRBJ2-7
V gene: TRBV28
CDR3 DNA: TGTGCCAGCAGTTTATGGAAGGCGGACGAGCAGTACTTC
CDR3 protein: CASSLWKADEQYF

clone size: .
D gene: TRBD2
J gene: TRBJ2-7
V gene: TRBV6-6
CDR3 DNA: TGTGCCAGCAGTGGGGGGGAGGACACGTCCGTCTACGAGCAGTACTTC
CDR3 protein: CASSGGEDTSVYEQYF

clone size: .
D gene: TRBD1
J gene: TRBJ2-2
V gene: TRBV5-8
CDR3 DNA: TGTGCCAGCAGCCCTGGACAGGTGCTCACCGGGGAGCTGTTTTTT
CDR3 protein: CASSPGQVLTGELFF

clone size: once
D gene: .
J gene: TRBJ1-4
V gene: TRBV4-3
CDR3 DNA: TGCGCCAGCAGCCAAGATCTGAGGGAGGCAACTAATGAAAAACTGTTTTTT
CDR3 protein: CASSQDLREATNEKLFF

clone size: .
D gene: .
J gene: TRBJ2-7
V gene: TRBV7-9
CDR3 DNA: TGTGCCAGCAGCTTAGCGGGGACTTATTCCTACGAGCAGTACTTC
CDR3 protein: CASSLAGTYSYEQYF

clone size: .
D gene: .
J gene: TRBJ2-2
V gene: TRBV7-9
CDR3 DNA: TGTGCCAGCAGCTTAGGGTCAAACAGTGAGAACACCGGGGAGCTGTTTTTT
CDR3 protein: CASSLGSNSENTGELFF

clone size: .
D gene: TRBD2
J gene: TRBJ2-3
V gene: TRBV15
CDR3 DNA: TGTGCCACCAGCAGAGATCGGAAAACTAGCGGGAGTACAGATACGCAGTATTTT
CDR3 protein: CATSRDRKTSGSTDTQYF

clone size: .
D gene: TRBD2
J gene: TRBJ2-1
V gene: TRBV6-4
CDR3 DNA: TGTGCCAGCAGTAAGGCGGGAGGTCCCCACAATGAGCAGTTCTTC
CDR3 protein: CASSKAGGPHNEQFF

clone size: .
D gene: TRBD2
J gene: TRBJ2-1
V gene: TRBV9
CDR3 DNA: TGTGCCAGCAGTACTAGCGGGTACAATGAGCAGTTCTTC
CDR3 protein: CASSTSGYNEQFF

clone size: .
D gene: .
J gene: TRBJ2-5
V gene: TRBV5-6
CDR3 DNA: TGTGCCAGCAGCTTGTTTCAGGGTCCCCACCAAGAGACCCAGTACTTC
CDR3 protein: CASSLFQGPHQETQYF

clone size: .
D gene: .
J gene: TRBJ2-1
V gene: TRBV19
CDR3 DNA: TGTGCCAGTAGTATAGGCGGCGGCTCCTACAATGAGCAGTTCTTC
CDR3 protein: CASSIGGGSYNEQFF

clone size: .
D gene: TRBD1
J gene: TRBJ1-3
V gene: TRBV9
CDR3 DNA: TGTGCCAGCAGCGCAGCGGCTAGTAACCCAGGGGGTAGAGGAAACACCATATATTTT
CDR3 protein: CASSAAASNPGGRGNTIYF

clone size: .
D gene: .
J gene: TRBJ1-1
V gene: TRBV10-1
CDR3 DNA: TGCGCCAGCAGAGGAAGGACGGCCCTAGGGGCTTTGCGGACTGAAGCTTTCTTT
CDR3 protein: CASRGRTALGALRTEAFF

clone size: .
D gene: TRBD2
J gene: TRBJ2-4
V gene: TRBV4-1
CDR3 DNA: TGCGCCAGCAGCCCCGGGGGGGCAAATAGAGGCAAAAACATTCAGTACTTC
CDR3 protein: CASSPGGANRGKNIQYF

clone size: .
D gene: TRBD2
J gene: TRBJ2-3
V gene: TRBV13
CDR3 DNA: TGTGCCAGCAGCCATTCCCGCCGACTAGCGATAGGGTCAAGGACAGATACGCAGTATTTT
CDR3 protein: CASSHSRRLAIGSRTDTQYF

clone size: once
D gene: .
J gene: TRBJ2-5
V gene: TRBV9
CDR3 DNA: TGTGCCAGCAGCGTAGGACTATACGAAGAGACCCAGTACTTC
CDR3 protein: CASSVGLYEETQYF

clone size: few
D gene: .
J gene: TRBJ2-1
V gene: TRBV21-1
CDR3 DNA: TGTGCCAGCAGCACGCAGGGTTGTTCCTACAATGAGCAGTTCTTC
CDR3 protein: CASSTQGCSYNEQFF

clone size: .
D gene: TRBD1
J gene: TRBJ2-7
V gene: TRBV29-1
CDR3 DNA: TGCAGCGTTGATACGACAGGGGACGCGCACGAGCAGTACTTC
CDR3 protein: CSVDTTGDAHEQYF

clone size: .
D gene: TRBD1
J gene: TRBJ1-2
V gene: TRBV4-3
CDR3 DNA: TGCGCCAGCAGCCAAACGGACAGGGCCAGTGGCTACACCTTC
CDR3 protein: CASSQTDRASGYTF

clone size: .
D gene: .
J gene: TRBJ2-2
V gene: TRBV11-2
CDR3 DNA: TGTGCCAGCAGCTTAGAAGGGAGCAACACCGGGGAGCTGTTTTTT
CDR3 protein: CASSLEGSNTGELFF

clone size: .
D gene: TRBD1
J gene: TRBJ1-4
V gene: TRBV5-6
CDR3 DNA: TGTGCCAGCAGCTTACCGGGACAGGGGGCAACTAATGAAAAACTGTTTTTT
CDR3 protein: CASSLPGQGATNEKLFF

clone size: .
D gene: TRBD1
J gene: TRBJ2-7
V gene: TRBV7-9
CDR3 DNA: TGTGCCAGCAGCTTAGCGTGGCAGGGGGTCTACGAGCAGTACTTC
CDR3 protein: CASSLAWQGVYEQYF

clone size: once
D gene: .
J gene: TRBJ2-7
V gene: TRBV23-1
CDR3 DNA: TGCGCCAGCACCCCGGACGAGCAGTACTTC
CDR3 protein: CASTPDEQYF

clone size: few
D gene: .
J gene: TRBJ2-7
V gene: TRBV4-1
CDR3 DNA: TGCGCCAGCAGCCAAGGAAGGGGCTCCCCCGGCGAGCAGTACTTC
CDR3 protein: CASSQGRGSPGEQYF

clone size: .
D gene: .
J gene: TRBJ2-3
V gene: TRBV28
CDR3 DNA: TGTGCCAGCAGTTTGCCTAACACAGATACGCAGTATTTT
CDR3 protein: CASSLPNTDTQYF

clone size: .
D gene: .
J gene: TRBJ2-7
V gene: TRBV18
CDR3 DNA: TGTGCCAGCTCACCGGGTCTCGTGACAGATTTAAGCTCCTACGAGCAGTACTTC
CDR3 protein: CASSPGLVTDLSSYEQYF

clone size: .
D gene: .
J gene: TRBJ2-7
V gene: TRBV5-4
CDR3 DNA: TGTGCCAGCAGCCCCCGGGGGTTCTACGAGCAGTACTTC
CDR3 protein: CASSPRGFYEQYF

clone size: .
D gene: .
J gene: TRBJ2-7
V gene: TRBV2
CDR3 DNA: TGTGCCAGCATGGGGCTATTGGGCTCCGAGCAGTACTTC
CDR3 protein: CASMGLLGSEQYF

clone size: .
D gene: .
J gene: TRBJ2-3
V gene: TRBV10-3
CDR3 DNA: TGTGCCATCAGTGAGTCGGAGCGGTTCCCTACAGATACGCAGTATTTT
CDR3 protein: CAISESERFPTDTQYF

clone size: .
D gene: TRBD1
J gene: TRBJ1-1
V gene: TRBV27
CDR3 DNA: TGTGCCAGCAGCGGACAGGGGAGGATAAGTCTGATGGACACTGAAGCTTTCTTT
CDR3 protein: CASSGQGRISLMDTEAFF

clone size: .
D gene: .
J gene: TRBJ1-2
V gene: TRBV28
CDR3 DNA: TGTGCCAGCAGCCCTCCTTTTCAGGCCTTTTATGGAACCGGCTACACCTTC
CDR3 protein: CASSPPFQAFYGTGYTF

clone size: .
D gene: .
J gene: TRBJ2-2
V gene: TRBV7-2
CDR3 DNA: TGTGCCAGCAGCTTATGGACTGATCCGAACACCGGGGAGCTGTTTTTT
CDR3 protein: CASSLWTDPNTGELFF

clone size: .
D gene: TRBD1
J gene: TRBJ2-1
V gene: TRBV27
CDR3 DNA: TGTGCCAGCAGAGCCCCCCAAGGACAGGGTCATGAGCAGTTCTTC
CDR3 protein: CASRAPQGQGHEQFF

clone size: .
D gene: TRBD1
J gene: TRBJ1-1
V gene: TRBV5-8
CDR3 DNA: TGTGCCAGCAGCCCGGGACAGGGGAACACTGAAGCTTTCTTT
CDR3 protein: CASSPGQGNTEAFF

clone size: .
D gene: .
J gene: TRBJ2-1
V gene: TRBV7-2
CDR3 DNA: TGTGCCAGCAGCTTATCGGAGGAGGCCCCAGAGTTCTTC
CDR3 protein: CASSLSEEAPEFF

clone size: .
D gene: TRBD2
J gene: TRBJ2-2
V gene: TRBV27
CDR3 DNA: TGTGCCAGCAGCCCTTACGGACTAGCGGAGAACACCGGGGAGCTGTTTTTT
CDR3 protein: CASSPYGLAENTGELFF

clone size: .
D gene: TRBD2
J gene: TRBJ2-7
V gene: TRBV19
CDR3 DNA: TGTGCCAGTAGTACCAGCGGGAGTCTCGTCCACGAGCAGTACTTC
CDR3 protein: CASSTSGSLVHEQYF

clone size: .
D gene: .
J gene: TRBJ1-3
V gene: TRBV4-3
CDR3 DNA: TGCGCCAGCAGCCAAGCCTCCTCTGGAAACACCATATATTTT
CDR3 protein: CASSQASSGNTIYF

clone size: .
D gene: TRBD1
J gene: TRBJ2-7
V gene: TRBV19
CDR3 DNA: TGTGCCAGTAGTATGGGGGACCGGGACAGGGATTACGAGCAGTACTTC
CDR3 protein: CASSMGDRDRDYEQYF

clone size: .
D gene: TRBD1
J gene: TRBJ1-5
V gene: TRBV19
CDR3 DNA: TGTGCCAGTAGTATAGGCCCGGGACAGCAAGGACAGCCCCAGCATTTT
CDR3 protein: CASSIGPGQQGQPQHF

clone size: .
D gene: TRBD2
J gene: TRBJ2-7
V gene: TRBV14
CDR3 DNA: TGTGCCAGCAGCCAAGGGGAGCGGGAACCCACCAACGAGCAGTACTTC
CDR3 protein: CASSQGEREPTNEQYF

clone size: .
D gene: TRBD2
J gene: TRBJ2-7
V gene: TRBV25-1
CDR3 DNA: TGTGCCACCACACCACAGACTAGCGGGAGGCCGGGATCCTACGAGCAGTACTTC
CDR3 protein: CATTPQTSGRPGSYEQYF

clone size: .
D gene: .
J gene: TRBJ1-3
V gene: TRBV7-2
CDR3 DNA: TGTGCCAGCGCTACGGCAGGCACCTCTGGAAACACCATATATTTT
CDR3 protein: CASATAGTSGNTIYF

clone size: once
D gene: .
J gene: TRBJ2-3
V gene: TRBV5-1
CDR3 DNA: TGCGCCAGCAGCTTGGGGGATAAGGTTAGCGGAAACACAGATACGCAGTATTTT
CDR3 protein: CASSLGDKVSGNTDTQYF

clone size: once
D gene: .
J gene: TRBJ1-5
V gene: TRBV4-1
CDR3 DNA: TGCGCCAGCAGCCTGAACGTGGGGGCGCGGCAGCCCCAGCATTTT
CDR3 protein: CASSLNVGARQPQHF

clone size: .
D gene: .
J gene: TRBJ2-3
V gene: TRBV25-1
CDR3 DNA: TGTGCCAGCAGTGAACCCCCCGTGGCAGGGCCTACAGATACGCAGTATTTT
CDR3 protein: CASSEPPVAGPTDTQYF

clone size: .
D gene: .
J gene: TRBJ1-2
V gene: TRBV28
CDR3 DNA: TGTGCCAGCAGTTATCAGTCTCGCTATGGCTACACCTTC
CDR3 protein: CASSYQSRYGYTF

clone size: .
D gene: TRBD1
J gene: TRBJ2-1
V gene: TRBV7-6
CDR3 DNA: TGTGCCAGCAGCCGAACCGCCGAGGGGGCGACGGTGGATGAGCAGTTCTTC
CDR3 protein: CASSRTAEGATVDEQFF

clone size: .
D gene: TRBD1
J gene: TRBJ2-7
V gene: TRBV28
CDR3 DNA: TGTGCCAGCAGTCCCCTCCGGGACAGGGGCGGCTACGAGCAGTACTTC
CDR3 protein: CASSPLRDRGGYEQYF

clone size: .
D gene: .
J gene: TRBJ2-5
V gene: TRBV6-1
CDR3 DNA: TGTGCCAGCAGTGAACAGGGGCAAGAGACCCAGTACTTC
CDR3 protein: CASSEQGQETQYF

clone size: .
D gene: TRBD1
J gene: TRBJ1-1
V gene: TRBV5-6
CDR3 DNA: TGTGCCAGCCGATACAGGGGAATGAACACTGAAGCTTTCTTT
CDR3 protein: CASRYRGMNTEAFF

clone size: .
D gene: .
J gene: TRBJ2-7
V gene: TRBV4-1
CDR3 DNA: TGCGCCAGCAGCCAAGTATCAACACAGGGCTCCTACGAGCAGTACTTC
CDR3 protein: CASSQVSTQGSYEQYF

clone size: .
D gene: .
J gene: TRBJ2-7
V gene: TRBV19
CDR3 DNA: TGTGCCAGTAGCCCGGGTGGGGGCCCCTACGAGCAGTACTTC
CDR3 protein: CASSPGGGPYEQYF

clone size: .
D gene: TRBD1
J gene: TRBJ2-2
V gene: TRBV18
CDR3 DNA: TGTGCCAGCTCACCCGGGACAGGGGACACCGGGGAGCTGTTTTTT
CDR3 protein: CASSPGTGDTGELFF

clone size: .
D gene: .
J gene: TRBJ2-7
V gene: TRBV5-1
CDR3 DNA: TGCGCCAGCAGAGGAGGGAAGGAAGGGGTTTCCTACGAGCAGTACTTC
CDR3 protein: CASRGGKEGVSYEQYF

clone size: once
D gene: .
J gene: TRBJ2-5
V gene: TRBV7-2
CDR3 DNA: TGTGCCAGCAGCCACCCAGGGGAAAGTTTATCGGGAGGCGAGACCCAGTACTTC
CDR3 protein: CASSHPGESLSGGETQYF

clone size: few
D gene: TRBD2
J gene: TRBJ2-7
V gene: TRBV5-4
CDR3 DNA: TGTGCCAGCAGCTTAACCGGGACTACGCCTTACGAGCAGTACTTC
CDR3 protein: CASSLTGTTPYEQYF